Below, 27 T cell receptor beta chains from the same sample are listed, as sequenced in a study of glioma-infiltrating T cells. TCR alpha and beta CDR3 regions were amplified from RNA using iRepertoire nested multiplex PCR. MiXCR, applied by TCRdb to the multiplex PCR reads, yields one record per CDR3 protein. Here the sample spans more than 20,000 distinct CDR3 sequences, roughly 24% being singletons. Sequencing input: glioma tissue, nonneoplastic brain tissue, or PBMCs (not recorded which). These TCRs come from a human donor with low-grade glioma or glioblastoma, undergoing nonglioma brain surgery, or in good health (not recorded which).

This clonotype showed up many times. The genes are TRBV4-3 and TRBJ2-7, with D perhaps matching TRBD1 (5 bases). The CDR3 sequence is 14 residues long. Germline CDR1 and CDR2: LGHNA and YSLEER. V was trimmed by 1 base and J by 3 bases, leaving 10 bases between them. This chain's CDR3 is CASSQVRTGYEQYF. Here the CDR3 DNA reads TGCGCCAGCAGCCAAGTAAGAACAGGCTACGAGCAGTACTTC.

This clonotype was seen repeatedly, ten times or more. The chain is built from TRBV27 and TRBJ1-1; 8 nucleotides match TRBD1. The CDR3 has 13 residues. Germline trimming cut 6 bases from V and 6 bases from J; bases unmatched to any gene: 6. Germline-derived CDR1 and CDR2 are MNHEY and SMNVEV (reference sequence). CDR3 protein: CASSRGLEAEAFF. As DNA, the CDR3 is TGTGCCAGCAGCAGGGGGCTGGAGGCTGAAGCTTTCTTT.

This rearrangement joins TRBV2 to TRBJ2-5, with 8 nucleotides matching TRBD1. Trimming at V came to 6 bases and at J to 11 bases, leaving 14 bases not matched to a gene. The CDR3 spans 14 residues. CDR1 and CDR2 from the germline V gene are SNHLY and FYNNEI. The CDR3 DNA reads TGTGCCAGCAGGCCGGGACAGGAGTTTAATGAGCAGTACTTC. Translated: CASRPGQEFNEQYF.

Regarding this clonotype: This may stem from a read error, because a much larger clone lies one nucleotide away. The chain recombines TRBV2 with TRBJ1-5; no clear D gene. Germline CDR1 SNHLY, CDR2 FYNNEI. There are 12 residues in the CDR3. This chain's CDR3 is CASEASNQHQHF. Written as DNA, the CDR3 is TGTGCCAGCGAAGCGAGCAATCAGCACCAGCATTTT.

This clonotype was detected ten times or more. The chain uses TRBV7-6 and TRBJ2-5; TRBD1 matches at 7 bases. Germline CDR1 is SGHVS and CDR2 is FNYEAQ. Trimming removed 3 bases from V and 5 bases from J; junction bases left unmatched: 6. This CDR3 has 14 amino acids. The CDR3 bases are TGTGCCAGCAGCTTCACCCAGGGGGATGAGACCCAGTACTTC. It yields the protein CASSFTQGDETQYF.

This clonotype is labeled large (0.1 to 1%). The genes are TRBV20-1 and TRBJ1-2; D unclear. The germline V gene encodes CDR1 DFQATT and CDR2 SNEGSKA (reference sequence). The CDR3 covers 8 residues. The V end was cut by 5 bases, the J end by 13 bases, with 8 bases between. The CDR3 sequence is CSAVDGTF. The CDR3 region has the DNA TGCAGTGCTGTAGATGGCACCTTC.

This clonotype appeared many times. The J gene is TRBJ2-2, the V gene TRBV28, with D possibly matching TRBD1 (6 bases). Between the trimmed V and J ends, which lost 6 bases and 4 bases, there was a span of 15 bases. The CDR3 runs 15 residues. Looked up from germline, CDR1 is MDHEN and CDR2 is SYDVKM. The CDR3 loop reads CASRRQDLATGELFF. The CDR3 coding sequence is TGTGCCAGCAGGCGACAGGATCTGGCCACCGGGGAGCTGTTTTTT.

This clonotype was counted many times. The CDR3 loop is CASCSSFYNEQFF. The CDR3 DNA reads TGTGCCAGCTGCTCTAGTTTCTACAATGAGCAGTTCTTC. The chain is built from TRBV6-1 and TRBJ2-1; D is ambiguous. The CDR3 spans 13 residues. Germline CDR1 reads MNHNS; CDR2 reads SASEGT. The V end lost 8 bases, the J end lost 3 bases, and 11 bases lay between the germline ends.

Worth noting for this clonotype: This may stem from a read error, because a much larger clone lies one nucleotide away. This sequence joins TRBV2 and TRBJ2-1; TRBD2 aligns across 8 bases. CDR3 length: 13 amino acids. Germline V gene data show CDR1 as SNHLY and CDR2 as FYNNEI. In nucleotides, the CDR3 is TGTGCCAGCGGACTAGCTCTGGGCAATGTGCAGTTCTTC. As protein: CASGLALGNVQFF.

This clonotype was observed many times. The rearrangement joins TRBV27 to TRBJ2-1; D is perhaps TRBD2 (5 bases). This CDR3 has 14 residues. Germline values: CDR1 MNHEY, CDR2 SMNVEV (reference sequence). The V and J ends lost 8 bases and 5 bases respectively, with 16 bases between them. CDR3 sequence: CASAFYGVNNEQFF. The CDR3 DNA follows: TGTGCCAGCGCCTTTTACGGGGTTAACAATGAGCAGTTCTTC.

The chain has TRBV19 and TRBJ2-3; TRBD2 is a possible D gene (5 bases). CDR1 and CDR2 (germline): LNHDA, SQIVND (reference sequence). The CDR3 extends over 17 amino acids. The V and J ends lost 5 bases and 3 bases respectively, with 21 bases between them. CDR3 in amino acids: CASSSLRTTGRTDTQYF. The DNA for the CDR3 is TGTGCCAGTAGTTCCCTACGGACGACGGGGAGAACAGATACGCAGTATTTT. Looking up the rest from reference TRBV19 and TRBJ2-3 gives the full variable domain: DGGITQSPKYLFRKEGQNVTLSCEQNLNHDAMYWYRQDPGQGLRLIYYSQIVNDFQKGDIAEGYSVSREKKESFPLTVTSAQKNPTAFYLCASSSLRTTGRTDTQYFGPGTRLTVL.

The V and J genes are TRBV7-2 and TRBJ2-7, with a tentative D call TRBD1 (5 bases). The CDR3 runs 14 residues. The ends were cut back, 5 bases at V and 2 bases at J, with 13 bases in the middle. Germline-derived CDR1 and CDR2 are SGHTA and FQGNSA. The CDR3 region has the DNA TGTGCCAGCAGCCCGCAGGGCGGAACCTACGAGCAGTACTTC. Protein product: CASSPQGGTYEQYF.

This chain uses TRBV4-1 with TRBJ2-5, with TRBD1 identical over 10 bases. The J segment lost 5 bases and the V segment lost 4 bases, leaving 10 bases of the junction unmatched. This CDR3 has 16 amino acids. CDR1 MGHRA and CDR2 YSYEKL come from the germline V gene. The CDR3 loop reads CASSPRQGASTETQYF. Written as DNA, the CDR3 is TGCGCCAGCAGCCCAAGACAGGGGGCGTCGACGGAGACCCAGTACTTC.

This clonotype was counted at least ten times. The CDR3 region is CASSLAPYNEQFF. CDR3 nucleotides: TGTGCCAGCAGCTTAGCTCCCTACAATGAGCAGTTCTTC. The chain couples TRBV7-9 to TRBJ2-1; no firm D call. Trimming stripped 0 bases from V and 2 bases from J, with 2 bases between. The CDR3 contains 13 residues. The germline gives CDR1 SEHNR, CDR2 FQNEAQ (reference sequence).

This clonotype has ten or more counts. This chain links TRBV4-3 with TRBJ1-5; perhaps TRBD1 as D (6 bases). V dropped 10 bases and J dropped 7 bases, with 17 bases sitting between them. CDR3 length equals 13 residues. In germline, CDR1 is LGHNA, CDR2 YSLEER. CDR3 residues: CAIQREGGQPQHF. In nucleotides, the CDR3 is TGCGCCATCCAGCGCGAGGGGGGCCAGCCCCAGCATTTT.

The rearrangement uses TRBV6-6 and TRBJ1-5, with a weak D call TRBD1 (6 bases). In germline, CDR1 is MNHNY, CDR2 SVGAGI (reference sequence). The CDR3 has 15 amino acids. Trimming left V 7 bases short and J 14 bases short, with 27 bases between. The CDR3 protein is CASTPRGEGNQPKHF. The CDR3 coding sequence is TGTGCCAGCACGCCCAGGGGAGAGGGCAATCAGCCAAAGCATTTT.

V gene TRBV2 combines with J gene TRBJ2-2; tentative D call: TRBD1 (5 bases). This CDR3 has 14 residues. V was pared by 8 bases and J by 2 bases, with 12 bases between. CDR1 SNHLY and CDR2 FYNNEI come from the germline V gene. CDR3 residues: CASFLQGNTGELFF. CDR3 coding DNA: TGTGCCAGCTTCCTTCAGGGAAACACCGGGGAGCTGTTTTTT.

At least ten counts were recorded for this clonotype. The chain recombines TRBV6-6 with TRBJ2-2, with D perhaps matching TRBD1 or TRBD2 (5 bases each). Germline V gene lookup returns CDR1 MNHNY and CDR2 SVGAGI (reference sequence). Trimming took off 0 bases at V and 2 bases at J, with 10 bases between the two ends. The CDR3 extends over 16 amino acids. For the CDR3, the DNA is TGTGCCAGCAGTTACTCGGCAGGGACCAACACCGGGGAGCTGTTTTTT. It codes for CASSYSAGTNTGELFF.

This clonotype was seen a few times. The chain employs TRBV4-1 and TRBJ2-3; D may be TRBD2 (5 bases). Germline CDR1 reads MGHRA; CDR2 reads YSYEKL. This CDR3 comprises 15 residues. Trimming left V 0 bases short and J 4 bases short, with 11 bases between. The chain's CDR3 is CASSQEPGRADTQYF. The CDR3 coding sequence is TGCGCCAGCAGCCAAGAACCGGGAAGGGCAGATACGCAGTATTTT.

This clonotype has a count of ten or more. The chain uses TRBV19 and TRBJ1-5; no reliable D call. The CDR3 sequence is 15 residues long. V lost 0 bases to trimming and J lost 1 base, with 7 bases between them. Per the germline V gene, CDR1 is LNHDA and CDR2 is SQIVND (reference sequence). CDR3 DNA: TGTGCCAGTAGTATAGACGGACTCAGCAATCAGCCCCAGCATTTT. Its protein product is CASSIDGLSNQPQHF.

About this clonotype: This may be a read error, as it is one base from a much larger clone. The CDR3 reads CSARDASGEDLAKNIQYF. The DNA for the CDR3 is TGCAGTGCTAGAGATGCTAGCGGGGAGGACCTAGCCAAAAACATTCAGTACTTC. The V and J genes are TRBV20-1 and TRBJ2-4, with 9 bases that match TRBD2. The trim removed 0 bases at V and 0 bases at J, leaving 9 bases unmatched. CDR1 is DFQATT, CDR2 SNEGSKA, per germline (reference sequence). The CDR3 is made up of 18 amino acids.

The chain joins TRBV7-3 to TRBJ2-3; D gene uncertain. The germline CDR1 and CDR2 sequences are SGHTA and FQGTGA. Trimming shortened V by 5 bases and J by 3 bases, and 12 bases separated the two germline ends. The CDR3 loop spans 14 amino acids. CDR3 bases: TGTGCCAGCAGCCCCGCCCTTAGAACAGATACGCAGTATTTT. Translation gives CASSPALRTDTQYF.

This sequence joins TRBV4-1 and TRBJ2-1; D possibly corresponds to TRBD1 (7 bases). V lost 0 bases to trimming and J lost 4 bases, with 19 bases between them. This CDR3 has 18 residues. In germline, CDR1 is MGHRA, CDR2 YSYEKL. The CDR3 loop reads CASSQDLLFRGAYNEQFF. Here the CDR3 DNA reads TGCGCCAGCAGCCAAGATCTTTTGTTCAGGGGGGCATACAATGAGCAGTTCTTC.

In its sample, this clonotype was seen a few times. The J gene is TRBJ2-1, the V gene TRBV27, with TRBD1 matching 9 bases. The V gene's germline CDR1 is MNHEY and CDR2 SMNVEV (reference sequence). The CDR3 is made up of 15 amino acids. The V and J ends lost 5 bases and 8 bases, in that order; junction bases with no gene match: 10. This chain's CDR3 is CASSDEDRGRYEQFF. The CDR3 bases are TGTGCCAGCAGTGATGAGGACAGGGGTAGATATGAGCAGTTCTTC.

This clonotype has just a few counts. The chain couples TRBV5-1 to TRBJ1-1, with D unresolved. From germline, CDR1 is SGHRS and CDR2 YFSETQ. This CDR3 is built from 12 residues. Trimming stripped 4 bases from V and 10 bases from J, with 14 bases between. The CDR3 DNA reads TGCGCCAGCAGCAACGAGGGCAGGCGAGCTTTCTTT. Translation: CASSNEGRRAFF.

The J gene is TRBJ2-1, the V gene TRBV7-2; TRBD1 matches 12 bases. Germline lookup yields CDR1 SGHTA and CDR2 FQGNSA. The CDR3 totals 15 residues. The J segment lost 7 bases and the V segment lost 6 bases, leaving 7 bases of the junction unmatched. The CDR3 loop is CASRDPGQGANEQFF. As DNA, the CDR3 is TGTGCCAGCAGGGACCCGGGACAGGGGGCAAATGAGCAGTTCTTC.

The chain carries TRBV7-9 and TRBJ1-4, with D unresolved. V was pared by 6 bases and J by 0 bases, with 14 bases between. Germline CDR1 and CDR2: SEHNR and FQNEAQ (reference sequence). There are 16 residues in the CDR3. CDR3 DNA sequence: TGTGCCAGCAGAGGCCCCAGATCTGCAACTAATGAAAAACTGTTTTTT. Its protein product is CASRGPRSATNEKLFF.